Here is one TCR beta chain with its context. The antigen remains undetermined. Germline CDR1 and CDR2: LGHDT and YNNKEL (reference sequence). The CDR3 totals 13 residues. V gave up 0 bases and J gave up 9 bases, with 11 bases separating them. These data are taken from a study of blood T cells in healthy people across ages. Study-wide results and limits: Significant beta diversity loss was already apparent by age approximately 37, declining roughly linearly. Long-lived donors had more naive CD4+ cells and higher diversity than aged donors.

Sample-barcoded 5' priming and a J-beta primer mix drove a second PCR of roughly 7 to 11 cycles. TCRdb recomputed calls from the 5' RACE reads with MiXCR, one row per CDR3 protein. Here the sample spans 1.6 million or so distinct CDR3 sequences, about 35% being singletons. The rearrangement links TRBV3-1 to TRBJ1-1; possible D gene TRBD1, 5 bases. The receptor's source is a woman aged 25 to 39 in good health. The material sequenced was blood. This CDR3 reads CASSQDVWGKAFF. DNA of the CDR3: TGTGCCAGCAGCCAAGACGTGTGGGGGAAAGCTTTCTTT. Full variable domain (missing parts from reference TRBV3-1 and TRBJ1-1): DTAVSQTPKYLVTQMGNDKSIKCEQNLGHDTMYWYKQDSKKFLKIMFSYNNKELIINETVPNRFSPKSPDKAHLNLHINSLELGDSAVYFCASSQDVWGKAFFGQGTRLTVV.